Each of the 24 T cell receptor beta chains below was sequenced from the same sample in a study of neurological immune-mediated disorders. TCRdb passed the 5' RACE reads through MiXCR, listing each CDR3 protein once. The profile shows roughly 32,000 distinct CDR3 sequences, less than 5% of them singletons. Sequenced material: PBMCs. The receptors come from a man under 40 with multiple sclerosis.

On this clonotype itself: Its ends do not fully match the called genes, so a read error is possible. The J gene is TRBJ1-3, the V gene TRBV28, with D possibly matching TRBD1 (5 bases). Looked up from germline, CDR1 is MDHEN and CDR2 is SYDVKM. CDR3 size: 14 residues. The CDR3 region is CASIAPGPGKTIYF. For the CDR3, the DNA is TGTGCCAGCATCGCTCCGGGACCAGGAAAAACCATATATTTT.

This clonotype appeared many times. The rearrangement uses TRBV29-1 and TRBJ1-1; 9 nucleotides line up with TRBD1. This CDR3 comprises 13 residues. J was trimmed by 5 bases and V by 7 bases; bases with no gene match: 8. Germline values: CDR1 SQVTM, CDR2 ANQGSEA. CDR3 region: CSALTGGLTEAFF. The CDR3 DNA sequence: TGCAGCGCATTGACAGGGGGATTAACTGAAGCTTTCTTT.

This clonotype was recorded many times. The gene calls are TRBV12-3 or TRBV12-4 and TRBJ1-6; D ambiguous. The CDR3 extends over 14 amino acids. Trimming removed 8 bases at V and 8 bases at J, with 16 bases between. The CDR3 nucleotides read TGTGCCAGCCGACCCTGGGGAGGACATTCACCCCTCCACTTT. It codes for CASRPWGGHSPLHF.

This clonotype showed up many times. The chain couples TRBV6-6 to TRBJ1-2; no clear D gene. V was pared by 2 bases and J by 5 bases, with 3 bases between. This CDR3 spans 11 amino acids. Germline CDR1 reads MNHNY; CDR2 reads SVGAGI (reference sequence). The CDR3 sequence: CASSYQYGYTF. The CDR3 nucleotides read TGTGCCAGCAGTTACCAGTATGGCTACACCTTC.

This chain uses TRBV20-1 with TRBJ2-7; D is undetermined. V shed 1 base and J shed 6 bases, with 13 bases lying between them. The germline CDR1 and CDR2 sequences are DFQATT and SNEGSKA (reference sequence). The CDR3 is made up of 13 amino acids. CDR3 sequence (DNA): TGCAGTGCTAGAGCCGAGGTTGGTGTCGAGCAGTACTTC. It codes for CSARAEVGVEQYF.

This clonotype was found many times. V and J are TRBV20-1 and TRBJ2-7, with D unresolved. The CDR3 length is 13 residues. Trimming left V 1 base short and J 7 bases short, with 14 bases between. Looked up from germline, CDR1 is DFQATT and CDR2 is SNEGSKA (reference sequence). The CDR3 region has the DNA TGCAGTGCTAGAGTATCCCCAGCCAGGGAGCAGTACTTC. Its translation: CSARVSPAREQYF.

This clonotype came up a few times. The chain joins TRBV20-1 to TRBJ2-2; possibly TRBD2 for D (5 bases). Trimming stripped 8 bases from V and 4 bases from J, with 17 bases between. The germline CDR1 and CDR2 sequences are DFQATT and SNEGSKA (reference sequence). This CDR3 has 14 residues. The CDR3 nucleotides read TGCAGTACCCATAAACGGGCGGGCACCGGGGAGCTGTTTTTT. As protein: CSTHKRAGTGELFF.

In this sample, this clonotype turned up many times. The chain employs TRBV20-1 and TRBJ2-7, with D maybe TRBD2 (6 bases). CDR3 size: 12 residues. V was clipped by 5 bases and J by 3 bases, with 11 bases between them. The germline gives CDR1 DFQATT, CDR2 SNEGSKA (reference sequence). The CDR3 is CSALGTGYEQYF. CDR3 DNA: TGCAGTGCTCTCGGGACTGGCTACGAGCAGTACTTC.

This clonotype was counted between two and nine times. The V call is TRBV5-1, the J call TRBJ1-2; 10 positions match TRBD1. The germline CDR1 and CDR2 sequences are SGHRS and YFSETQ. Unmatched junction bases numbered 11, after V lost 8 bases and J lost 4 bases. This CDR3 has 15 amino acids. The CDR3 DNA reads TGCGCCAGTACTCCGACCGGACAGGGGGGCTATGGCTACACCTTC. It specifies CASTPTGQGGYGYTF. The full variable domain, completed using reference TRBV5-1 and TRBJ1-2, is KAGVTQTPRYLIKTRGQQVTLSCSPISGHRSVSWYQQTPGQGLQFLFEYFSETQRNKGNFPGRFSGRQFSNSRSEMNVSTLELGDSALYLCASTPTGQGGYGYTFGSGTRLTVV.

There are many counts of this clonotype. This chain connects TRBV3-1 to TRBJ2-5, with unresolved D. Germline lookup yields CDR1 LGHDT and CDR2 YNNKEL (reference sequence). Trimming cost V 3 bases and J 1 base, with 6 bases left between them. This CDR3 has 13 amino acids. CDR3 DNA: TGTGCCAGCAGCCAGGGTTCCCAAGAGACCCAGTACTTC. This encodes CASSQGSQETQYF.

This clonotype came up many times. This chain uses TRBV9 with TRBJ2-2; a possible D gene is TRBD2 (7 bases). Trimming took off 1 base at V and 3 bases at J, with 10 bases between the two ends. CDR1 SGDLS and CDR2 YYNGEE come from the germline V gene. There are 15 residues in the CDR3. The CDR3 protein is CASSVQGRDTGELFF. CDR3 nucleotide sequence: TGTGCCAGCAGCGTACAGGGGAGGGACACCGGGGAGCTGTTTTTT. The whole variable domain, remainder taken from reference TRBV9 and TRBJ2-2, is DSGVTQTPKHLITATGQRVTLRCSPRSGDLSVYWYQQSLDQGLQFLIQYYNGEERAKGNILERFSAQQFPDLHSELNLSSLELGDSALYFCASSVQGRDTGELFFGEGSRLTVL.

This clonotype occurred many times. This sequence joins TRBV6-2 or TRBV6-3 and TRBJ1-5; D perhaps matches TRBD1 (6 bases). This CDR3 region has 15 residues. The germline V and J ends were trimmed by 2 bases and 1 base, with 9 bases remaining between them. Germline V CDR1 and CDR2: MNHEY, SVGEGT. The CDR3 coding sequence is TGTGCCAGCAGTTACGGAGGACAGAGCAATCAGCCCCAGCATTTT. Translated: CASSYGGQSNQPQHF.

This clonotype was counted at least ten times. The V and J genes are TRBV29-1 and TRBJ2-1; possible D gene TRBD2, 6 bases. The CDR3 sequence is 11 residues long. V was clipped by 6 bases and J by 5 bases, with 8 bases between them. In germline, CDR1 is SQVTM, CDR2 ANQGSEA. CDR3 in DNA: TGCAGCGTCAGGGAGGACAATGAGCAGTTCTTC. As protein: CSVREDNEQFF.

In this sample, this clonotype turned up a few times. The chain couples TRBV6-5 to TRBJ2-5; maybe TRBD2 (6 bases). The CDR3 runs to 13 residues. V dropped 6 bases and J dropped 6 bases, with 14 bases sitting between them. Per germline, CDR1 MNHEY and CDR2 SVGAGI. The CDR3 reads CASRLGGAKTQYF. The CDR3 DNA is TGTGCCAGCAGGCTTGGCGGGGCCAAGACCCAGTACTTC.

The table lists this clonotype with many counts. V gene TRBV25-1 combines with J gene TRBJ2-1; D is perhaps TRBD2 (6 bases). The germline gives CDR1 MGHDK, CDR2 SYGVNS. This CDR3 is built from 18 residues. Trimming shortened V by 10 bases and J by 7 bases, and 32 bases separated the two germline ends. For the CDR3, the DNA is TGTGCCACCGAAGGGAGGCCAATTCAGAAGTTGGCTTGGAATGAGCAGTTCTTC. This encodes CATEGRPIQKLAWNEQFF.

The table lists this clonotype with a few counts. CDR3 coding DNA: TGTGCCAGCAGTCGGTCTACACAGGGGTCCGGGGAGCTGTTTTTT. Its protein product is CASSRSTQGSGELFF. The V gene is TRBV7-2, the J gene TRBJ2-2, with TRBD1 identical over 7 bases. The CDR3 contains 15 residues. Germline assignment: CDR1 SGHTA and CDR2 FQGNSA. V lost 6 bases, J lost 6 bases, and 10 bases stayed unmatched.

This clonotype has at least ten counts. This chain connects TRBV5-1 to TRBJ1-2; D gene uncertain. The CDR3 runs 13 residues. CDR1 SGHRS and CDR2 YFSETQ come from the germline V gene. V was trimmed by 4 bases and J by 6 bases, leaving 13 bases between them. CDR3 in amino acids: CASSRDFLNGYTF. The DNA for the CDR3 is TGCGCCAGCAGCCGAGACTTCCTAAATGGCTACACCTTC.

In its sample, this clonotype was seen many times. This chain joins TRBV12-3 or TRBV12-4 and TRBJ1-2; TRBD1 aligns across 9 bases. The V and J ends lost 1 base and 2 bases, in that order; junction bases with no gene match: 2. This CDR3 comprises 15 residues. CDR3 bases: TGTGCCAGCAGTTTAGGAGGGACAGGGAACTATGGCTACACCTTC. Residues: CASSLGGTGNYGYTF.

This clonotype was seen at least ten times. The CDR3 DNA reads TGTGCCAGCAGCCGGGACCCTAACTATGGCTACACCTTC. Amino acid sequence: CASSRDPNYGYTF. The J gene is TRBJ1-2, the V gene TRBV6-5; possible D gene TRBD1, 5 bases. V gave up 6 bases and J gave up 0 bases, with 8 bases separating them. Looked up from germline, CDR1 is MNHEY and CDR2 is SVGAGI. CDR3 length equals 13 residues.

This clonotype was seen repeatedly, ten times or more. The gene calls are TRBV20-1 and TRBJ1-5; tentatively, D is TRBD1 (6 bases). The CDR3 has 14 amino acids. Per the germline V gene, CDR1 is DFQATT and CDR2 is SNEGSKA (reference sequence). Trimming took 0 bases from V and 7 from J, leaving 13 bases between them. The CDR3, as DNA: TGCAGTGCTAGAGATCTGCAGGGGAACCAGCCCCAGCATTTT. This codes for CSARDLQGNQPQHF.

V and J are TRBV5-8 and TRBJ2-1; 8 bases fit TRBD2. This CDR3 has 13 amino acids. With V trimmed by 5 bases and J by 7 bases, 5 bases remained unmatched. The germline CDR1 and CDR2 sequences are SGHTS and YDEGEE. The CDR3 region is CASRRLALNEQFF. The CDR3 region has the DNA TGTGCCAGCAGAAGACTAGCGTTGAATGAGCAGTTCTTC.

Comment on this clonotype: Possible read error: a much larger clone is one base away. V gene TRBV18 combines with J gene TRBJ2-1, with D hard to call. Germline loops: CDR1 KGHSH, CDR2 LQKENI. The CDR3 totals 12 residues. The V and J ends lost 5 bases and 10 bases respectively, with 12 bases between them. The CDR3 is CASSTDAWEQFF. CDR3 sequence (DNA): TGTGCCAGCTCAACGGACGCGTGGGAGCAGTTCTTC.

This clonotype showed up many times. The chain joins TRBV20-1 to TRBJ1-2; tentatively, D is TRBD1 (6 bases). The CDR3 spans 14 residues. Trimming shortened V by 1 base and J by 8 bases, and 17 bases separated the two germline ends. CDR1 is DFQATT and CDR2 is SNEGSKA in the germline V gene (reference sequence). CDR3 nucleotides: TGCAGTGCTAGAGTGGAGGGGGACTACGCGGGCTACACCTTC. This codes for CSARVEGDYAGYTF.

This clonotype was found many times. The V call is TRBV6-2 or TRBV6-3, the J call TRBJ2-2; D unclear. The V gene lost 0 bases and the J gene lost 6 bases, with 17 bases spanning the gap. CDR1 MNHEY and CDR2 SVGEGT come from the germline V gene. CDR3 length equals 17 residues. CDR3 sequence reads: CASSYSTSDLLSGELFF. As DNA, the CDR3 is TGTGCCAGCAGTTACTCGACGTCGGATCTTCTGTCCGGGGAGCTGTTTTTT.